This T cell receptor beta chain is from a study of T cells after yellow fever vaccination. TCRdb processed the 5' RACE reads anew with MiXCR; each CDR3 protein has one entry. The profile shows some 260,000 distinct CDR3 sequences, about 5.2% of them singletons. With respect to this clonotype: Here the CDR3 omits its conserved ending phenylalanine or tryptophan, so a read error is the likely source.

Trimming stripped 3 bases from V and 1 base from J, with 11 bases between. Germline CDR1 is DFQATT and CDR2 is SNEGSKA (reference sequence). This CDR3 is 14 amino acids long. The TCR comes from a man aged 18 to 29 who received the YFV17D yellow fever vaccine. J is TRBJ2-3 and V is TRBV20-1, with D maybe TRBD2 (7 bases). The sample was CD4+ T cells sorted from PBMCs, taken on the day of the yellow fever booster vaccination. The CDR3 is CSASPRGRTDTQYL. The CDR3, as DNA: TGCAGTGCTAGTCCGCGGGGGCGCACAGATACGCAGTATTTG.